This passage covers 15 T cell receptor beta chains from one sample sequenced in a study of shared clonotypes between healthy human individuals. Repertoires were generated with immunoSEQ multiplex PCR, while TCRdb's copy carries only in-frame clones and drops some. The sample holds more than 400,000 clones, approximately 95% seen once. The sequenced material came from naive CD4+ T cells sorted from blood. Regarding subset: CD45RA+ positively selected. The receptors derive from a woman in her 30s in good health.

The chain carries TRBV28 and TRBJ1-1; D ambiguous. This CDR3 has 13 residues. Germline assignment: CDR1 MDHEN and CDR2 SYDVKM. The V end was cut by 6 bases, the J end by 1 base, with 9 bases between. For the CDR3, the DNA is TGTGCCAGCAGGTTGAACCAGAACACTGAAGCTTTCTTT. It codes for CASRLNQNTEAFF.

The CDR3 DNA sequence: TGTGCCAGCAGTGAATTGGGGTCTACAGATACGCAGTATTTT. It encodes CASSELGSTDTQYF. This sequence joins TRBV25-1 and TRBJ2-3; D unclear. Germline V lookup: CDR1 MGHDK, CDR2 SYGVNS. This CDR3 spans 14 amino acids. Trimming took off 1 base at V and 3 bases at J, with 8 bases between the two ends.

The chain recombines TRBV2 with TRBJ1-3; D may be TRBD1 (6 bases). The CDR3 covers 17 residues. V was pared by 6 bases and J by 2 bases, with 20 bases between. Germline-derived CDR1 and CDR2 are SNHLY and FYNNEI. In DNA form, the CDR3 reads TGTGCCAGCAGGAGGTCCCTTTCTGAGGGGGCTGGAAACACCATATATTTT. Translated, it gives CASRRSLSEGAGNTIYF. Combining the CDR3 with reference TRBV2 and TRBJ1-3 gives the whole variable domain EPEVTQTPSHQVTQMGQEVILRCVPISNHLYFYWYRQILGQKVEFLVSFYNNEISEKSEIFDDQFSVERPDGSNFTLKIRSTKLEDSAMYFCASRRSLSEGAGNTIYFGEGSWLTVV.

This clone came up a few times. The gene calls are TRBV10-1 and TRBJ2-7, with 8 bases fitting TRBD1. The CDR3 runs 14 residues. Germline assignment: CDR1 WNHNN and CDR2 SYGVQD (reference sequence). Germline trimming cut 5 bases from V and 2 bases from J; bases unmatched to any gene: 5. The chain's CDR3 is CASSQDRATYEQYF. The CDR3 DNA reads as TGCGCCAGCAGTCAGGACAGGGCAACCTACGAGCAGTACTTC.

The rearrangement links TRBV7-3 to TRBJ2-3; 13 nucleotides align to TRBD2. This CDR3 contains 16 residues. Trimming cost V 5 bases and J 5 bases; bases outside gene matches: 7. Germline V lookup: CDR1 SGHTA, CDR2 FQGTGA. CDR3 nucleotides: TGTGCCAGCAGCACTGGACTAGCGGGAGTCGTAGATACGCAGTATTTT. This codes for CASSTGLAGVVDTQYF.

This chain links TRBV2 with TRBJ2-3; either TRBD1 or TRBD2 may fit D (5 bases each). The length of the CDR3 is 15 residues. Germline CDR1 reads SNHLY; CDR2 reads FYNNEI. The germline V and J ends were trimmed by 5 bases and 3 bases, with 15 bases remaining between them. The CDR3 region has the DNA TGTGCCAGCAGTAAGGGACCCGAGGGAACAGATACGCAGTATTTT. Amino acids: CASSKGPEGTDTQYF.

The chain carries TRBV5-4 and TRBJ2-1, with TRBD2 matching over 12 bases. This CDR3 contains 17 residues. Germline-derived CDR1 and CDR2 are SGHNT and YYREEE (reference sequence). Trimming cost V 1 base and J 4 bases; bases outside gene matches: 6. CDR3 sequence: CASSLTRLAGEYNEQFF. Here the CDR3 DNA reads TGTGCCAGCAGCTTGACTCGACTAGCGGGAGAATACAATGAGCAGTTCTTC.

The chain carries TRBV19 and TRBJ1-2; D unresolved. This CDR3 has 12 residues. Germline CDR1 LNHDA, CDR2 SQIVND (reference sequence). Trimming left V 7 bases short and J 4 bases short, with 10 bases between. DNA for the CDR3: TGTGCCAGTAATGGGCAGGTCTATGGCTACACCTTC. This sequence encodes CASNGQVYGYTF.

The chain recombines TRBV29-1 with TRBJ2-5; tentatively, D is TRBD2 (6 bases). Near its end, the DNA agrees better with TRBJ2-7, so the J call may be wrong. The CDR3 has 14 residues. Germline V gene lookup returns CDR1 SQVTM and CDR2 ANQGSEA. In nucleotides, the CDR3 is TGCAGCGCCGCGGGAACAGGCCCTACCTACGAGCAGTACTTC. Protein sequence: CSAAGTGPTYEQYF.

The rearrangement joins TRBV4-1 to TRBJ2-7; D is uncertain. This CDR3 is 17 amino acids long. V gave up 0 bases and J gave up 3 bases, with 18 bases separating them. Germline V lookup: CDR1 MGHRA, CDR2 YSYEKL. The CDR3 region has the DNA TGCGCCAGCAGCCAAGAAGATTCGGCTAGGGCTTTCTACGAGCAGTACTTC. This codes for CASSQEDSARAFYEQYF.

The chain recombines TRBV6-5 with TRBJ1-3; D call uncertain. V lost 6 bases, J lost 0 bases, and 12 bases lay in between. Germline-derived CDR1 and CDR2 are MNHEY and SVGAGI. The CDR3 sequence is 15 residues long. The CDR3 DNA sequence: TGTGCCAGCAGAAAAACCGGCCGCTCTGGAAACACCATATATTTT. Translation: CASRKTGRSGNTIYF.

The rearrangement joins TRBV7-3 to TRBJ2-5; D is ambiguous. V lost 0 bases to trimming and J lost 2 bases, with 7 bases between them. The CDR3 runs to 14 residues. Looked up from germline, CDR1 is SGHTA and CDR2 is FQGTGA. DNA for the CDR3: TGTGCCAGCAGCTTAACGGGCAGTCAAGAGACCCAGTACTTC. Translation gives CASSLTGSQETQYF.

This chain joins TRBV10-3 and TRBJ2-7, with 8 bases identical to TRBD1. Losses at the gene ends were 6 bases for V and 5 bases for J; bases not matched to a gene: 3. Germline V CDR1 and CDR2: ENHRY, SYGVKD. The CDR3 spans 12 residues. The CDR3 nucleotides read TGTGCCATCAGACGACAGGGGAACGAGCAGTACTTC. This translates into CAIRRQGNEQYF.

V gene TRBV10-3 combines with J gene TRBJ2-7; D gene unclear. V lost 0 bases, J lost 6 bases, and 15 bases lay in between. The CDR3 loop spans 15 amino acids. From germline, CDR1 is ENHRY and CDR2 SYGVKD. As DNA, the CDR3 is TGTGCCATCAGTGAGTCACCCCAAGGCCCATCCGAGCAGTACTTC. Residues: CAISESPQGPSEQYF.

The sample holds one count of this clone. The CDR3 here is CASSLAGPENTGELFF. The CDR3 DNA is TGCGCCAGCAGCTTGGCAGGGCCAGAAAACACCGGGGAGCTGTTTTTT. The chain combines TRBV5-1 with TRBJ2-2; weak D call: TRBD1 (5 bases). In germline, CDR1 is SGHRS, CDR2 YFSETQ. The CDR3 is made up of 16 amino acids. V dropped 0 bases and J dropped 2 bases, with 11 bases sitting between them.